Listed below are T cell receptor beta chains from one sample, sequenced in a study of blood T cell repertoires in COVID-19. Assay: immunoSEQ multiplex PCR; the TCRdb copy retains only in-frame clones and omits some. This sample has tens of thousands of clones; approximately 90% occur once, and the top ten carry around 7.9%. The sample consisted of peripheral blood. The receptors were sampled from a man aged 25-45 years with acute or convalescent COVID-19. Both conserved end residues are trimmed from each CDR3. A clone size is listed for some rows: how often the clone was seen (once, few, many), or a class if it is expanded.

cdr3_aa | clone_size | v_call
ASSSDRNLDTQY | . | TRBV7-6
ASSSDSPGNEQY | . | TRBV5-1
ASTSGGGYGYT | . | TRBV12-3/TRBV12-4
ASNRDINRRETQY | . | TRBV2
SAPRGFEQF | . | TRBV20-1
ATSREGGPRETQY | . | TRBV15
ASQVRESGYGYT | . | TRBV2
ASSRDIAGYT | many | TRBV6-2/TRBV6-3
ASSWTSGRGLYNEQF | . | TRBV5-6
ASSPRLGNQPQH | . | TRBV28
ASSDSTSTDTQY | few | TRBV6-4